Below are 28 T cell receptor beta chains sequenced from a single sample in a study of OX40 agonist ivuxolimab in advanced cancers. TCRdb's table, derived via immunoSEQ multiplex PCR, lists solely in-frame clones and lacks some. The sample records about 62,000 clones, roughly 78% being singletons. The specimen comprised CD4+ or CD8+ T cells sorted from blood, sampled in a trial of the OX40 agonist ivuxolimab. The receptors come from an adult with an advanced solid tumor such as melanoma, head and neck, liver or kidney cancer.

V usage is TRBV5-1 and J usage is TRBJ2-3; D may be TRBD1 or TRBD2 (6 bases each). Germline CDR1 reads SGHRS; CDR2 reads YFSETQ. The CDR3 has 19 residues. V dropped 0 bases and J dropped 9 bases, with 29 bases sitting between them. The DNA for the CDR3 is TGCGCCAGCAGCTTGGTCCCGGGGGTGAGCCTCTCCTCTAGGGGGACGCAGTATTTT. This translates into CASSLVPGVSLSSRGTQYF. The full variable domain, completed using reference TRBV5-1 and TRBJ2-3, is KAGVTQTPRYLIKTRGQQVTLSCSPISGHRSVSWYQQTPGQGLQFLFEYFSETQRNKGNFPGRFSGRQFSNSRSEMNVSTLELGDSALYLCASSLVPGVSLSSRGTQYFGPGTRLTVL.

This clone was counted between two and nine times. The chain uses TRBV28 and TRBJ2-6; 8 bases are a match to TRBD2. Germline V CDR1 and CDR2: MDHEN, SYDVKM. This CDR3 spans 15 amino acids. V shed 7 bases, J shed 4 bases, and the junction held 6 bases outside the gene matches. Here the CDR3 DNA reads TGTGCCAGCACGGGGGGGCTTTCAGGGGCCAACGTCCTGACTTTC. Encoded protein: CASTGGLSGANVLTF.

V is TRBV12-5 and J is TRBJ1-3; TRBD1 aligns across 7 bases. With 8 bases clipped from V and 0 bases from J, the junction kept 4 bases outside the gene matches. Germline loops: CDR1 LGHNT, CDR2 FRNRAP. The CDR3 sequence is 14 residues long. The CDR3 DNA is TGTGCTAGTCGCCGGACAGGCTCTGGAAACACCATATATTTT. Protein sequence: CASRRTGSGNTIYF.

This clone was detected a few times. The chain has TRBV7-8 and TRBJ1-2; D possibly corresponds to TRBD1 (6 bases). V was trimmed by 5 bases and J by 4 bases, leaving 11 bases between them. CDR3 length: 13 amino acids. Germline CDR1 SGHVS, CDR2 FQNEAQ. The CDR3 sequence is CASSLLTGYGYTF. CDR3 nucleotide sequence: TGTGCCAGCAGCCTCTTGACAGGCTATGGCTACACCTTC.

The V gene is TRBV7-2, the J gene TRBJ1-3, with TRBD1 matching over 10 bases. Germline-derived CDR1 and CDR2 are SGHTA and FQGNSA. Germline trimming cut 4 bases from V and 2 bases from J; bases unmatched to any gene: 11. This CDR3 is built from 18 residues. CDR3 DNA: TGTGCCAGCAGCTCTCACCCCCCGGGACAGGGGACTGGAAACACCATATATTTT. Protein: CASSSHPPGQGTGNTIYF.

The chain has TRBV21-1 and TRBJ1-2. TRBV21-1 is reported as a pseudogene. The CDR3 contains 15 residues. DNA for the CDR3: TGTGCCAGCAGCAAAGTAGGGCTAAGGCCATATGGCTACACCTTC. It translates to CASSKVGLRPYGYTF.

This clone was picked up a small number of times. CDR3 loop: CASMEGNEQFF. CDR3 nucleotides: TGTGCCAGCATGGAGGGGAATGAGCAGTTCTTC. This chain joins TRBV6-1 and TRBJ2-1, with a tentative D call TRBD2 (6 bases). Trimming cost V 7 bases and J 7 bases, with 8 bases left between them. Germline V gives CDR1 MNHNS, CDR2 SASEGT. The CDR3 covers 11 residues.

The rearrangement joins TRBV7-9 to TRBJ2-2; possibly TRBD1 for D (5 bases). Trimming took 5 bases from V and 0 from J, leaving 10 bases between them. Germline lookup yields CDR1 SEHNR and CDR2 FQNEAQ (reference sequence). CDR3 length: 15 residues. CDR3 in amino acids: CASSHSTANTGELFF. The CDR3 nucleotides read TGTGCCAGCAGCCACTCGACAGCGAACACCGGGGAGCTGTTTTTT.

This clone was detected only once. The V and J genes are TRBV2 and TRBJ1-2, with 7 nucleotides matching TRBD1. Per the germline V gene, CDR1 is SNHLY and CDR2 is FYNNEI. CDR3 length equals 14 residues. V shed 6 bases, J shed 3 bases, and the junction held 7 bases outside the gene matches. The CDR3 coding sequence is TGTGCCAGCAGCTTAACAGGGGCTTACTATGGCTACACCTTC. It is translated as CASSLTGAYYGYTF.

This chain links TRBV10-3 with TRBJ2-3; TRBD2 might be the D (6 bases). This CDR3 is built from 14 residues. CDR1 and CDR2 from the germline V gene are ENHRY and SYGVKD. The ends were cut back, 4 bases at V and 4 bases at J, with 12 bases in the middle. The CDR3 loop is CAISVQREADTQYF. CDR3 DNA: TGTGCCATCAGTGTTCAAAGGGAGGCAGATACGCAGTATTTT.

The sample holds a few counts of this clone. DNA of the CDR3: TGTGCCAGCAGCTTAGTACAGGGCCCCCCAGATACGCAGTATTTT. Translated: CASSLVQGPPDTQYF. The rearrangement uses TRBV11-2 and TRBJ2-3; the D gene is possibly TRBD1 (6 bases). Per the germline V gene, CDR1 is SGHAT and CDR2 is FQNNGV. CDR3 length equals 15 residues. V dropped 1 base and J dropped 4 bases, with 12 bases sitting between them.

V gene TRBV11-3 combines with J gene TRBJ2-1, with TRBD2 matching 15 bases. Trimming removed 1 base from V and 6 bases from J; junction bases left unmatched: 10. Germline lookup yields CDR1 SGHNT and CDR2 YENEEA. This CDR3 has 19 residues. The CDR3 sequence: CASSLALGTSGRKGNEQFF. DNA for the CDR3: TGTGCCAGCAGCTTAGCCCTAGGGACTAGCGGGAGGAAGGGCAATGAGCAGTTCTTC.

The DNA for the CDR3 is TGTGCCACCAGCAGGTACAGCTCTAATGAAAAACTGTTTTTT. It translates to CATSRYSSNEKLFF. The genes are TRBV15 and TRBJ1-4; D uncertain. The CDR3 extends over 14 amino acids. Germline CDR1 and CDR2: LNHNV and YYDKDF (reference sequence). The V end lost 3 bases, the J end lost 3 bases, and 8 bases lay between the germline ends.

In regard to this clone: Mismatch with germline at one junction end may stem from a read error. V and J are TRBV7-7 and TRBJ2-7; the D gene is possibly TRBD2 (5 bases). The CDR3 has 15 amino acids. Per the germline V gene, CDR1 is SSHAT and CDR2 is FNYEAQ (reference sequence). The CDR3 nucleotides are TGTGCTAGCAGCTTATTCGCGGGTCTTTCCTACGAGCAGTACTTC. This encodes CASSLFAGLSYEQYF.

The genes are TRBV7-8 and TRBJ2-3; tentative D call: TRBD2 (5 bases). V was trimmed by 5 bases and J by 2 bases, leaving 11 bases between them. CDR1 and CDR2 (germline): SGHVS, FQNEAQ. This CDR3 comprises 14 residues. The CDR3 reads CASSPRAVTDTQYF. As DNA, the CDR3 is TGTGCCAGCAGCCCTAGAGCGGTCACAGATACGCAGTATTTT. Complete variable domain (other parts from reference TRBV7-8 and TRBJ2-3): GAGVSQSPRYKVAKRGQDVALRCDPISGHVSLFWYQQALGQGPEFLTYFQNEAQLDKSGLPSDRFFAERPEGSVSTLKIQRTQQEDSAVYLCASSPRAVTDTQYFGPGTRLTVL.

The chain uses TRBV6-1 and TRBJ2-5; D assignment may be TRBD1 or TRBD2 (6 bases each). Germline V gene data show CDR1 as MNHNS and CDR2 as SASEGT. CDR3 length: 11 amino acids. The ends were cut back, 10 bases at V and 4 bases at J, with 10 bases in the middle. CDR3 bases: TGTGCCATCGGAGGGGGAGAGACCCAGTACTTC. It specifies CAIGGGETQYF.

This rearrangement joins TRBV6-1 to TRBJ2-2; 9 positions match TRBD1. The CDR3 contains 16 residues. V dropped 3 bases and J dropped 3; count of bases not matched to a gene: 5. Germline-derived CDR1 and CDR2 are MNHNS and SASEGT. This chain's CDR3 is CASSERDREYTGELFF. The CDR3 DNA reads as TGTGCCAGCAGTGAGAGGGACAGGGAATACACCGGGGAGCTGTTTTTT.

J is TRBJ2-2 and V is TRBV5-4; 13 bases match TRBD2. V trimming: 3 bases; J trimming: 3 bases; junction bases outside the gene matches: 8. This CDR3 is built from 18 residues. Per the germline V gene, CDR1 is SGHNT and CDR2 is YYREEE (reference sequence). The chain's CDR3 is CASSSLAGGQRDTGELFF. The CDR3 DNA follows: TGTGCCAGCAGCTCACTAGCGGGAGGGCAAAGGGACACCGGGGAGCTGTTTTTT.

The rearrangement links TRBV15 to TRBJ2-3; a weak D match, TRBD2 (6 bases). The ends were cut back, 2 bases at V and 2 bases at J, with 14 bases in the middle. Germline V gene sequence: CDR1 LNHNV, CDR2 YYDKDF (reference sequence). The CDR3 runs to 16 residues. The chain's CDR3 is CATSRLVSGITDTQYF. The CDR3 region has the DNA TGTGCCACCAGCAGATTAGTTAGCGGAATCACAGATACGCAGTATTTT.

The J gene is TRBJ1-3, the V gene TRBV5-1; the match to TRBD1 covers 7 bases. The germline gives CDR1 SGHRS, CDR2 YFSETQ. This CDR3 spans 16 amino acids. Trimming cost V 4 bases and J 2 bases; bases outside gene matches: 9. CDR3 nucleotides: TGCGCCAGCAGCCCCGGCACCGGGACAGCTGGAAACACCATATATTTT. Its protein is CASSPGTGTAGNTIYF.

The CDR3 is CASSPPGDSEAFF. CDR3 in DNA: TGTGCCAGCTCACCACCTGGGGACAGTGAAGCTTTCTTT. The chain joins TRBV18 to TRBJ1-1, with TRBD1 matching 7 bases. Germline CDR1 and CDR2: KGHSH and LQKENI. V trimming: 0 bases; J trimming: 7 bases; junction bases outside the gene matches: 2. The CDR3 runs 13 residues. The full variable domain, its missing parts supplied by reference TRBV18 and TRBJ1-1, is NAGVMQNPRHLVRRRGQEARLRCSPMKGHSHVYWYRQLPEEGLKFMVYLQKENIIDESGMPKERFSAEFPKEGPSILRIQQVVRGDSAAYFCASSPPGDSEAFFGQGTRLTVV.

The chain is built from TRBV4-3 and TRBJ1-2; D unresolved. CDR3 length: 15 amino acids. Germline V lookup: CDR1 LGHNA, CDR2 YSLEER. Deletions cut 1 base from V and 2 bases from J, with 11 bases between. In DNA, the CDR3 is TGCGCCAGCAGCCAAGGAAGGGAGCCGAACTATGGCTACACCTTC. It is translated as CASSQGREPNYGYTF.

The rearrangement links TRBV19 to TRBJ2-1, with unresolved D. Trimming stripped 3 bases from V and 6 bases from J, with 6 bases between. The CDR3 loop spans 12 amino acids. The germline V gene has CDR1 LNHDA and CDR2 SQIVND (reference sequence). In nucleotides, the CDR3 is TGTGCCAGTAGTATTTGGTCCAATGAGCAGTTCTTC. This codes for CASSIWSNEQFF.

This sequence joins TRBV2 and TRBJ2-2; unclear D gene. The ends were cut back, 4 bases at V and 0 bases at J, with 6 bases in the middle. In germline, CDR1 is SNHLY, CDR2 FYNNEI. The CDR3 spans 14 residues. The CDR3 DNA reads as TGTGCCAGCAGTGGTTCTACGAACACCGGGGAGCTGTTTTTT. This translates into CASSGSTNTGELFF.

The rearrangement joins TRBV18 to TRBJ1-1, with TRBD1 as a possible D gene (5 bases). V was shortened by 3 bases and J by 2 bases, with 13 bases between the two germline ends. This CDR3 region has 15 residues. Looked up from germline, CDR1 is KGHSH and CDR2 is LQKENI. The CDR3 protein is CASSPTGTQNTEAFF. The DNA for the CDR3 is TGTGCCAGCTCACCGACTGGGACTCAAAACACTGAAGCTTTCTTT.

The V call is TRBV7-9, the J call TRBJ2-5; 9 bases match TRBD1. The J call may not be correct, given that the DNA end is closer to TRBJ2-7. This CDR3 region has 16 residues. Germline CDR1 and CDR2: SEHNR and FQNEAQ (reference sequence). This CDR3 reads CASSLALGQGRYEQYF. CDR3 DNA sequence: TGTGCCAGCAGCTTAGCGCTGGGACAGGGCAGATACGAGCAGTACTTC.

The V gene is TRBV20-1, the J gene TRBJ2-7; D is perhaps TRBD1 (5 bases). Germline lookup yields CDR1 DFQATT and CDR2 SNEGSKA (reference sequence). The CDR3 is 11 residues long. Between the trimmed V and J ends, which lost 3 bases and 2 bases, there was a span of 5 bases. The CDR3 sequence is CSARDTYEQYF. The CDR3 DNA is TGCAGTGCTAGGGACACCTACGAGCAGTACTTC.

This clone was observed a few times. V is TRBV6-6 and J is TRBJ1-2; 11 bases agree with TRBD1. Looked up from germline, CDR1 is MNHNY and CDR2 is SVGAGI (reference sequence). J lost 4 bases, V lost 11 bases, and 9 bases had no gene match. The CDR3 has 14 amino acids. Here the CDR3 DNA reads TGTGCCGGCACCGGGACAGGGGGACGCTATGGCTACACCTTC. Its protein is CAGTGTGGRYGYTF.